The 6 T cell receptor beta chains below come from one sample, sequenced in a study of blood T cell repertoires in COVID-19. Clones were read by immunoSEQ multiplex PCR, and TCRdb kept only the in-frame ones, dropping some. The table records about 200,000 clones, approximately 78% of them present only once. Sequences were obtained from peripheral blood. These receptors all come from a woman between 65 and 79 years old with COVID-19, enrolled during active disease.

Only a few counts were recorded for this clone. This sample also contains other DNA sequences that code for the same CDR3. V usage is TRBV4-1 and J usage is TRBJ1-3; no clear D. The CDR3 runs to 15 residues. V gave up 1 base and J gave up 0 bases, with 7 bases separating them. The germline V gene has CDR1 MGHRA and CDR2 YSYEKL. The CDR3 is CASSQAWSSGNTIYF. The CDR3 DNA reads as TGCGCCAGCAGCCAAGCGTGGAGCTCTGGAAACACCATATATTTT.

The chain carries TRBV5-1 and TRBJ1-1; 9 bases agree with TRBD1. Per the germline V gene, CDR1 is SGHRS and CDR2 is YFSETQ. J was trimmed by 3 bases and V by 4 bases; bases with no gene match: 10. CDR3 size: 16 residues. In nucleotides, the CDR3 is TGCGCCAGCAGCCCGGACAGGGGAAGACAGTACACTGAAGCTTTCTTT. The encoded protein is CASSPDRGRQYTEAFF.

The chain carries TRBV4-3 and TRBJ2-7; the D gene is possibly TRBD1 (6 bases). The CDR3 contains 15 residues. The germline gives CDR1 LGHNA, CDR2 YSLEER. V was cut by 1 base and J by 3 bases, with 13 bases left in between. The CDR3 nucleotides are TGCGCCAGCAGCCAAGGACGGCAGGGGAGCTACGAGCAGTACTTC. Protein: CASSQGRQGSYEQYF.

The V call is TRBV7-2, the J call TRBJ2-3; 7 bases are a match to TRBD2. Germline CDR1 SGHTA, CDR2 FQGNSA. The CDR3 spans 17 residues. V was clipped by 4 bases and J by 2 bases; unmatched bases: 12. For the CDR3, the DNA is TGTGCCAGCAGCTCAGCTAGTGGGAGGGTCTACACAGATACGCAGTATTTT. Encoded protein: CASSSASGRVYTDTQYF.

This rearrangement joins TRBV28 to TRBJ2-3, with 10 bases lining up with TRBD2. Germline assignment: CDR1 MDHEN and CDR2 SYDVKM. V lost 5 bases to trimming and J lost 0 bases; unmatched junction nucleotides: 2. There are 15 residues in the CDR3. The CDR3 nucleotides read TGTGCCAGCAGTGGACTAGCGGTTAGCACAGATACGCAGTATTTT. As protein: CASSGLAVSTDTQYF.

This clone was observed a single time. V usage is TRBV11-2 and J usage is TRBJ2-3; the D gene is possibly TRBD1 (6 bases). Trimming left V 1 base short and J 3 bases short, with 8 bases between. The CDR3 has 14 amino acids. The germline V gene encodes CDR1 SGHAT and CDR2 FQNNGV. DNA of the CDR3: TGTGCCAGCAGCTTAGGGGGGACAACAGATACGCAGTATTTT. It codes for CASSLGGTTDTQYF. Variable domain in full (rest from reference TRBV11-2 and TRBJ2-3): EAGVAQSPRYKIIEKRQSVAFWCNPISGHATLYWYQQILGQGPKLLIQFQNNGVVDDSQLPKDRFSAERLKGVDSTLKIQPAKLEDSAVYLCASSLGGTTDTQYFGPGTRLTVL.